This entry concerns a single T cell receptor (beta chain). Its antigen is unidentified. Unique molecular identifiers were linked by the library to individual cDNA molecules. TCRdb redid the calling of the RACE reads with MiXCR, one entry per CDR3 protein. The sample lists 87,000 or so distinct CDR3 sequences, 9.6% occurring once. Documented time point: pre-sensitization, week 0. Treatment meaning: therapeutic diphenylcyclopropenone sensitization with weekly scalp DPC. The CDR3 totals 17 residues. The V and J ends lost 5 bases and 5 bases respectively, with 24 bases between them. Germline V gene sequence: CDR1 SGHTA, CDR2 FQGTGA. The source of the sample is a study of human T cells and chemical hapten exposure. Study details: Diphenylcyclopropenone was applied weekly to patients' scalps across the roughly 23-week study. Yields of TCR per sample differed, chiefly owing to small differences in pooled library volume. Study outcomes and limitations: The study found that DPC sensitization did not change TCRs above 1 in 1000 frequency.

V usage is TRBV7-3 and J usage is TRBJ1-1; D unresolved. The sequencing used whole blood, collected in connection with sensitization to the hapten diphenylcyclopropenone (DPC). This receptor was taken from a middle-aged woman with alopecia areata. Some clones in this sample may be carry-over from other donors' samples. DNA of the CDR3: TGTGCCAGCAGCGGGCCCGGGCCTGGCTTTATAAGGACTGAAGCTTTCTTT. This translates into CASSGPGPGFIRTEAFF.